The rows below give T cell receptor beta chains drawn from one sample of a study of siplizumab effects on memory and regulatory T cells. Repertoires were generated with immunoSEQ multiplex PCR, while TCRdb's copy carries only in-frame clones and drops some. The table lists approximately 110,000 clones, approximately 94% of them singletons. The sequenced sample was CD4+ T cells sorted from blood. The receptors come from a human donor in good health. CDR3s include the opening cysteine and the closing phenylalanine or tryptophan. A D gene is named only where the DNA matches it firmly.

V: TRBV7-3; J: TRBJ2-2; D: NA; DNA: TGTGCCAGCAGCTTAGACACCGGGGAGCTGTTTTTT; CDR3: CASSLDTGELFF
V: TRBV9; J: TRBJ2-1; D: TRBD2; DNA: TGTGCCAGCAGTGCGGGACTAGCGGGAGCGGGCTCCTACAATGAGCAGTTCTTC; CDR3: CASSAGLAGAGSYNEQFF
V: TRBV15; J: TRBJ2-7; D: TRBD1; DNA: TGTGCCACCAGCAGGACGACAGGGGGTTACGAGCAGTACTTC; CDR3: CATSRTTGGYEQYF
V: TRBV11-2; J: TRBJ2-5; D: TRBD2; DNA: TGTGCCAGCAGCCCCGGGAGGGGGTGGGAGACCCAGTACTTC; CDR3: CASSPGRGWETQYF
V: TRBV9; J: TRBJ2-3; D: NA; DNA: TGTGCCAGCAGCGTAGCATTGGGGATAGATACGCAGTATTTT; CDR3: CASSVALGIDTQYF
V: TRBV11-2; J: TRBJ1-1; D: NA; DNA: TGTGCCAGCAGCTTAGTAGCAGGGGCAGGTACTGAAGCTTTCTTT; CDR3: CASSLVAGAGTEAFF
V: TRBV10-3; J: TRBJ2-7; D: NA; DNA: TGTGCCACCAGAACCGGGTCCTACGAGCAGTACTTC; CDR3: CATRTGSYEQYF
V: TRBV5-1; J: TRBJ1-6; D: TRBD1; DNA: TGCGCCAGCAGCATGACAGGGGTCAATAATTCACCCCTCCACTTT; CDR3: CASSMTGVNNSPLHF
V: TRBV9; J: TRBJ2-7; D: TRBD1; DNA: TGTGCCAGCAGCGTAGCCCAGGGGGCCTCCGAGCAGTACTTC; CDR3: CASSVAQGASEQYF
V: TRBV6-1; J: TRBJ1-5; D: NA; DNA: TGTGCCAGCAGTGAGTTATTTGATAGCAATCAGCCCCAGCATTTT; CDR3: CASSELFDSNQPQHF
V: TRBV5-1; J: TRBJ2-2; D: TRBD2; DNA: TGCGCCAGCAGCTTGCGAACTAGCGGGAGCACCGGGGAGCTGTTTTTT; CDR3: CASSLRTSGSTGELFF
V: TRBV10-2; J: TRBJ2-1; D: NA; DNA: TGCGCCAGCAGTGTTGGAGTCCTCCGGGATGAGCAGTTCTTC; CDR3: CASSVGVLRDEQFF
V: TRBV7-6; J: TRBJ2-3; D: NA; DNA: TGTGCCAGCAGTTCACAGGGGGGGACAGATACGCAGTATTTT; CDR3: CASSSQGGTDTQYF
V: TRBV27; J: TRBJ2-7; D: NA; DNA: TGTGCCAGCAGTATCAGAGATGAGGTCGACGAGCAGTACTTC; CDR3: CASSIRDEVDEQYF
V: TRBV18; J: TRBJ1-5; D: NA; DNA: TGTGCCAGCTCACCCGGGGTTGGGGTAGGGGGCAATCAGCCCCAGCATTTT; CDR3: CASSPGVGVGGNQPQHF
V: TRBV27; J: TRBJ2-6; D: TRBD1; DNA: TGTGCCAGCAGTTTATTGGGGACAGCCAGCTCTGGGGCCAACGTCCTGACTTTC; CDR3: CASSLLGTASSGANVLTF
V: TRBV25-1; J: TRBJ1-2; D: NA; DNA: TGTGCCAGCAGTGAATACCGGGACGACTATGGCTACACCTTC; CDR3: CASSEYRDDYGYTF
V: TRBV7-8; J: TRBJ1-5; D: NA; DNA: TGTGCCAGCAGCTTATCGGCAGACAATCAGCCCCAGCATTTT; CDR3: CASSLSADNQPQHF
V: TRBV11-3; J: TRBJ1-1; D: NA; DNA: TGTGCCAGCAGCTTAGCCCCGCAGGGCCGGGACACTGAAGCTTTCTTT; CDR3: CASSLAPQGRDTEAFF
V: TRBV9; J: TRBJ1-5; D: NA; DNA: TGTGCCAGCGGCCGGGGGCCCTTTAGCAATCAGCCCCAGCATTTT; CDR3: CASGRGPFSNQPQHF